Presented here are 15 T cell receptor beta chains from one specimen sequenced in a study of Graves' ophthalmopathy and Graves' hyperthyroidism. Using RNA transcripts, the TCR beta CDR3 regions were amplified. HTBI primers served in a first-round RT-PCR, which a second-round multiplex PCR followed. TCRdb recomputed calls from the multiplex PCR reads with MiXCR, one row per CDR3 protein. This sample has roughly 380,000 distinct CDR3 sequences, with 15% to 17% found just once. The sequenced sample was peripheral blood. Receptors originate from a woman between 18 and 30 years old with stable Graves' hyperthyroidism.

Comments on this clonotype: Just one base apart from a much larger clone, this may be a read error. The chain recombines TRBV28 with TRBJ2-2; 7 nucleotides align to TRBD1. CDR3 length: 14 amino acids. Germline CDR1 MDHEN, CDR2 SYDVKM. The CDR3 reads CASRDTGVPGELCF. The CDR3 DNA reads as TGTGCCAGCAGAGATACAGGGGTCCCCGGGGAGCTGTGTTTT.

This clonotype was recorded at least ten times. This chain uses TRBV2 with TRBJ1-1, with D unclear. The CDR3 consists of 13 residues. Germline V gives CDR1 SNHLY, CDR2 FYNNEI. The V end was cut by 1 base, the J end by 7 bases, with 10 bases between. The DNA of the CDR3 is TGTGCCAGCAGTGAAGAGAGACCGAGTGAAGCTTTCTTT. Its translation is CASSEERPSEAFF.

A remark on this clonotype: It is likely a read error, because the conserved phenylalanine at the end of the CDR3 is missing. The chain uses TRBV7-2 and TRBJ1-2, with D uncertain. Germline V lookup: CDR1 SGHTA, CDR2 FQGNSA. The CDR3 is 11 residues long. Trimming removed 5 bases from V and 4 bases from J, with 5 bases in between. The CDR3 DNA reads TGTGCCAGCAGCCTCGTCTATGGCTACACCTAC. Its protein is CASSLVYGYTY.

The table lists this clonotype with many counts. The chain uses TRBV20-1 and TRBJ2-7, with D tentatively TRBD1 (6 bases). Germline V gives CDR1 DFQATT, CDR2 SNEGSKA (reference sequence). Trimming removed 3 bases at V and 3 bases at J, with 18 bases between. The CDR3 extends over 15 amino acids. This chain's CDR3 is CSASSRTGLSYEQYF. The CDR3 bases are TGCAGTGCTAGTTCCCGCACAGGGCTAAGCTACGAGCAGTACTTC.

The CDR3 sequence: CASSGGPSPPRGEAFF. CDR3 sequence (DNA): TGTGCCAGCAGCGGAGGACCCTCGCCTCCGCGGGGTGAAGCTTTCTTT. V and J are TRBV9 and TRBJ1-1; D remains ambiguous. This CDR3 spans 16 amino acids. Germline V gene sequence: CDR1 SGDLS, CDR2 YYNGEE. The ends were cut back, 3 bases at V and 7 bases at J, with 22 bases in the middle.

There are many counts of this clonotype. The rearrangement links TRBV11-2 to TRBJ1-1, with 8 bases lining up with TRBD1. Unmatched junction bases numbered 15, after V lost 3 bases and J lost 3 bases. The CDR3 length is 18 residues. The germline V gene encodes CDR1 SGHAT and CDR2 FQNNGV. CDR3: CASSFYGLSTGEDTEAFF. In DNA, the CDR3 is TGTGCCAGCAGCTTCTATGGTCTATCGACAGGGGAAGACACTGAAGCTTTCTTT.

The chain has TRBV5-1 and TRBJ1-6; D remains ambiguous. CDR1 SGHRS and CDR2 YFSETQ come from the germline V gene. Trimming pared 4 bases from V and 8 bases from J, leaving 13 bases between. This CDR3 region has 14 residues. The CDR3 DNA reads TGCGCCAGCAGCACAAAGTTCCCAGATTCACCCCTCCACTTT. Its protein product is CASSTKFPDSPLHF. Complete variable domain (other parts from reference TRBV5-1 and TRBJ1-6): KAGVTQTPRYLIKTRGQQVTLSCSPISGHRSVSWYQQTPGQGLQFLFEYFSETQRNKGNFPGRFSGRQFSNSRSEMNVSTLELGDSALYLCASSTKFPDSPLHFGNGTRLTVT.

This clonotype was found many times. The rearrangement links TRBV2 to TRBJ1-5; TRBD1 matches at 9 bases. Germline V lookup: CDR1 SNHLY, CDR2 FYNNEI. There are 16 residues in the CDR3. V was clipped by 6 bases and J by 0 bases; unmatched bases: 6. In nucleotides, the CDR3 is TGTGCCAGCAGGGACAGGGGATACTATAGCAATCAGCCCCAGCATTTT. As protein: CASRDRGYYSNQPQHF.

This clonotype has at least ten counts. The chain uses TRBV7-2 and TRBJ1-1; D gene unclear. With 0 bases removed from V and 11 bases from J, the gap between germline ends came to 10 bases. CDR1 SGHTA and CDR2 FQGNSA come from the germline V gene. The CDR3 totals 12 residues. The CDR3 nucleotides are TGTGCCAGCAGCTTAGCGTCATTCGGGGCTTTCTTT. Its translation is CASSLASFGAFF.

This clonotype was observed at least ten times. The chain is built from TRBV12-3 or TRBV12-4 and TRBJ1-2; no reliable D call. The CDR3 covers 14 residues. Trimming left V 7 bases short and J 6 bases short, with 18 bases between. CDR3: CASTRTGGNDGYTF. The CDR3 coding sequence is TGTGCCAGCACCCGGACTGGAGGGAATGATGGCTACACCTTC.

This clonotype has ten or more counts. The rearrangement links TRBV6-1 to TRBJ1-3; no firm D call. Germline V CDR1 and CDR2: MNHNS, SASEGT. The CDR3 is 14 residues long. V gave up 4 bases and J gave up 0 bases, with 7 bases separating them. CDR3 in amino acids: CASSVVHSGNTIYF. Written as DNA, the CDR3 is TGTGCCAGCAGTGTTGTCCACTCTGGAAACACCATATATTTT.

This clonotype was detected many times. The chain links TRBV4-2 to TRBJ1-2; TRBD1 agrees at 7 bases. Germline-derived CDR1 and CDR2 are LGHNA and YNFKEQ. J lost 1 base, V lost 3 bases, and 8 bases had no gene match. The length of the CDR3 is 16 residues. This chain's CDR3 is CASSQAGTDRNYGYTF. The CDR3, as DNA: TGTGCCAGCAGCCAGGCCGGGACAGACCGTAACTATGGCTACACCTTC.

This clonotype was seen repeatedly, ten times or more. The chain is built from TRBV7-2 and TRBJ2-7; D gene unclear. Germline V gives CDR1 SGHTA, CDR2 FQGNSA. Trimming pared 2 bases from V and 1 base from J, leaving 9 bases between. The CDR3 consists of 14 residues. Here the CDR3 reads CASSLLGLSYEQYF. The DNA of the CDR3 is TGTGCCAGCAGCTTATTAGGCCTATCCTACGAGCAGTACTTC.

This clonotype was seen at least ten times. The genes are TRBV19 and TRBJ2-7; TRBD2 aligns across 12 bases. The CDR3 runs to 15 residues. Per germline, CDR1 LNHDA and CDR2 SQIVND (reference sequence). V was clipped by 4 bases and J by 4 bases; unmatched bases: 5. The CDR3 region has the DNA TGTGCCAGTAGTAGAAACGGACTAGCGGGGTACGAGCAGTACTTC. This encodes CASSRNGLAGYEQYF.

The rearrangement joins TRBV6-2 or TRBV6-3 to TRBJ2-7; 12 bases are shared with TRBD1. V trimming: 6 bases; J trimming: 7 bases; junction bases outside the gene matches: 10. Looked up from germline, CDR1 is MNHEY and CDR2 is SVGEGT. The CDR3 covers 15 residues. CDR3 sequence (DNA): TGTGCCAGCAGCCTCCGGGACAGGGGGCGCGCGGAGCAGTACTTC. Translated, it gives CASSLRDRGRAEQYF.